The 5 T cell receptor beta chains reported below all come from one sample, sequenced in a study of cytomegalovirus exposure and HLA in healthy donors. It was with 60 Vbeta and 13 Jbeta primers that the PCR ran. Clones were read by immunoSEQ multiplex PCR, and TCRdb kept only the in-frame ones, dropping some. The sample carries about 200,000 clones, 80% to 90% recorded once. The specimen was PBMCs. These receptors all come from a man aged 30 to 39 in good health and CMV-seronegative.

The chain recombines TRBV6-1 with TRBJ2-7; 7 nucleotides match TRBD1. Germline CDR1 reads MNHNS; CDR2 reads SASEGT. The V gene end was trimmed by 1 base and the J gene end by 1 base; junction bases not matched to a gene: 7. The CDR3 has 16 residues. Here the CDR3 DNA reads TGTGCCAGCAGTGAAGGAACGAGGGGGCGGTCCTACGAGCAGTACTTC. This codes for CASSEGTRGRSYEQYF.

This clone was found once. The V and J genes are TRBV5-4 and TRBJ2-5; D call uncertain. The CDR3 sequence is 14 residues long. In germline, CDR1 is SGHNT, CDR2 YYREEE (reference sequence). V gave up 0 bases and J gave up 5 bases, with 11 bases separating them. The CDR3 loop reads CASSLASGSETQYF. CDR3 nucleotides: TGTGCCAGCAGCTTGGCGTCGGGTTCGGAGACCCAGTACTTC.

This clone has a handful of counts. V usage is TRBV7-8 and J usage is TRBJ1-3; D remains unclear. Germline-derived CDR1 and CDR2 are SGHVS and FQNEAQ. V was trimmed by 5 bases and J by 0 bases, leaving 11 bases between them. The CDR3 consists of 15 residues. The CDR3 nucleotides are TGTGCCAGCAGCCCAAGATGGGCCTCTGGAAACACCATATATTTT. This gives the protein CASSPRWASGNTIYF.

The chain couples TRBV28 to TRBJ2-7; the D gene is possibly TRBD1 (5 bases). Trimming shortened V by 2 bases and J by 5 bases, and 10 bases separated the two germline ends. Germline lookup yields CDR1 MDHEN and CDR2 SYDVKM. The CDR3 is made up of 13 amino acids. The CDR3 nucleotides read TGTGCCAGCAGTTTACTTCAGGGTAACGAGCAGTACTTC. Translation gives CASSLLQGNEQYF.

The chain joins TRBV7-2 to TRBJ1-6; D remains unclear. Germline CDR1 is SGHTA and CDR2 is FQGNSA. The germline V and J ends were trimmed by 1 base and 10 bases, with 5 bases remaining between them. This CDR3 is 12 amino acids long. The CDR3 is CASSLGASPLHF. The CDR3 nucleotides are TGTGCCAGCAGCTTAGGGGCCTCACCCCTCCACTTT.